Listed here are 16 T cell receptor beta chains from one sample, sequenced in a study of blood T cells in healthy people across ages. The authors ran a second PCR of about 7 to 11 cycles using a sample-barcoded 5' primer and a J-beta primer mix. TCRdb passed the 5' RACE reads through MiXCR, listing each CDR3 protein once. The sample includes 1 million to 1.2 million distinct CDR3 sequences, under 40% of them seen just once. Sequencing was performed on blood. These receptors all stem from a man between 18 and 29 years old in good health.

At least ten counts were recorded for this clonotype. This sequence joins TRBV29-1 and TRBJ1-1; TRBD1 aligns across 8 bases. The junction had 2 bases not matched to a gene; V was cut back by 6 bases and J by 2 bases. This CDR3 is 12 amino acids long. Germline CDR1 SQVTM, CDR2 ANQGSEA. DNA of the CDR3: TGCAGCGTAGGACAGGGCAACACTGAAGCTTTCTTT. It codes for CSVGQGNTEAFF.

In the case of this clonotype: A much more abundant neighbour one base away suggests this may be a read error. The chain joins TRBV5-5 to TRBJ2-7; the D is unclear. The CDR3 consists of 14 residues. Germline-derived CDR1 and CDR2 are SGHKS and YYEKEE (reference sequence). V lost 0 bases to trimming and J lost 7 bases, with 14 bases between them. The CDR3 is CASSLGLKIDEQYF. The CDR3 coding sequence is TGTGCCAGCAGCTTGGGGCTAAAGATTGATGAGCAGTACTTC.

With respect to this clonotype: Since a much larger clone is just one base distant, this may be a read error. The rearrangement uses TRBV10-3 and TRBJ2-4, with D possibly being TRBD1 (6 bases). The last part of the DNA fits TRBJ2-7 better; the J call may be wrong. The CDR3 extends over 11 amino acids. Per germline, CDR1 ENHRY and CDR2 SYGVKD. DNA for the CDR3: TGTGTCATCAGTGAGGGGGACGAGCAGTACTTC. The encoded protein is CVISEGDEQYF.

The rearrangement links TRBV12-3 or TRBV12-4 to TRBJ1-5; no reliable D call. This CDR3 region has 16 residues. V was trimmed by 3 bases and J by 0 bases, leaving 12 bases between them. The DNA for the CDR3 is TGTGCCAGCAGTTTCGGCAGGCCCTATAGCAATCAGCCCCAGCATTTT. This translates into CASSFGRPYSNQPQHF.

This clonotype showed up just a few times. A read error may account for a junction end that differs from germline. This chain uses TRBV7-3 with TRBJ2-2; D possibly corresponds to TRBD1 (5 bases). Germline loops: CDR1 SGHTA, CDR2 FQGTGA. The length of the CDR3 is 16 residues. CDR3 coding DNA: TGTGCCAGTAGCTTAACCAGGGCACCTAACACCGGGGAGCTGTTTTTT. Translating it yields CASSLTRAPNTGELFF.

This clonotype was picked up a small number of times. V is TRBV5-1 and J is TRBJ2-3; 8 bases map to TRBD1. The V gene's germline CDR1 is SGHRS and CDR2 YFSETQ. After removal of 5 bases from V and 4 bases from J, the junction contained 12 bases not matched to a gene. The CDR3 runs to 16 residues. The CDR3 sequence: CASSLPTDRVPDTQYF. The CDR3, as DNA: TGCGCCAGCAGTCTCCCGACGGACAGGGTACCAGATACGCAGTATTTT.

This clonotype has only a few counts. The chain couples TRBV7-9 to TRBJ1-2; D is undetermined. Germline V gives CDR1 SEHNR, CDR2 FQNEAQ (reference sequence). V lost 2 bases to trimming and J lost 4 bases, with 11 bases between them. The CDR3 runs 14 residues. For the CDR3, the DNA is TGTGCCAGCAGCTTACCCCCTTCCCTCTATGGCTACACCTTC. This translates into CASSLPPSLYGYTF.

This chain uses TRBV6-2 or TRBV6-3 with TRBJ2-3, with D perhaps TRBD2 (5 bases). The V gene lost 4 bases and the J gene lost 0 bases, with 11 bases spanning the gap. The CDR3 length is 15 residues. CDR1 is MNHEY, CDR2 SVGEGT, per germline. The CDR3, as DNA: TGTGCCAGCAGTTCGGGATTTACTAGCACAGATACGCAGTATTTT. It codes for CASSSGFTSTDTQYF.

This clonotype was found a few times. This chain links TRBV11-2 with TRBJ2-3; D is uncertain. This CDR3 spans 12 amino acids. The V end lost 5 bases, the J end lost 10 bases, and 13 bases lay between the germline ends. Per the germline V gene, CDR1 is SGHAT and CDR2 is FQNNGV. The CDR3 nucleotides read TGTGCCAGCAGCCTAGGGAACCCGGCGCAGTATTTT. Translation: CASSLGNPAQYF. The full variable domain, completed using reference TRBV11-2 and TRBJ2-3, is EAGVAQSPRYKIIEKRQSVAFWCNPISGHATLYWYQQILGQGPKLLIQFQNNGVVDDSQLPKDRFSAERLKGVDSTLKIQPAKLEDSAVYLCASSLGNPAQYFGPGTRLTVL.

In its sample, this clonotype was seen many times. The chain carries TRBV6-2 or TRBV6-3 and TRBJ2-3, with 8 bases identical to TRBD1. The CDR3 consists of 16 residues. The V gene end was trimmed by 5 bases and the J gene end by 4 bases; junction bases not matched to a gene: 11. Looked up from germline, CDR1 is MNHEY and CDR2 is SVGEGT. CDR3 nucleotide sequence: TGTGCCAGCAGTCAACGACCGGACAGGGCCCCAGATACGCAGTATTTT. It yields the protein CASSQRPDRAPDTQYF.

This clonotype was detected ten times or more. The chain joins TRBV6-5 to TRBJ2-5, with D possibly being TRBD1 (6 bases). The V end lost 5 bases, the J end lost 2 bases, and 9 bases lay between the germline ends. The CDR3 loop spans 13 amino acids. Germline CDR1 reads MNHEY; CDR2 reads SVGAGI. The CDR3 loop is CASSRTDQETQYF. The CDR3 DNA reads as TGTGCCAGCAGTCGGACAGATCAAGAGACCCAGTACTTC.

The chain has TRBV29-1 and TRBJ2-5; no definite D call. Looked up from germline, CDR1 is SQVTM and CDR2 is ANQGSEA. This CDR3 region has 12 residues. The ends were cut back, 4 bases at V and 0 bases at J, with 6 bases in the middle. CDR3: CSVVPDQETQYF. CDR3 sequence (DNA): TGCAGCGTTGTGCCAGACCAAGAGACCCAGTACTTC.

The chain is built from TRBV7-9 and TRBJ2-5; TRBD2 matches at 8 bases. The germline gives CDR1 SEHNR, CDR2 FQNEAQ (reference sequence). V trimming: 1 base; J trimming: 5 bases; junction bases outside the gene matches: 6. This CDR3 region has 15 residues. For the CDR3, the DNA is TGTGCCAGCAGCTTAGAAAGGACTAGCCGCGAGACCCAGTACTTC. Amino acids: CASSLERTSRETQYF.

CDR3 bases: TGTGCCAGCAGCCCTGACGCTAATCCTAACTATGGCTACACCTTC. Translated: CASSPDANPNYGYTF. The chain has TRBV6-6 and TRBJ1-2, with D hard to call. The germline V and J ends were trimmed by 6 bases and 0 bases, with 14 bases remaining between them. The CDR3 totals 15 residues. CDR1 and CDR2 from the germline V gene are MNHNY and SVGAGI (reference sequence).

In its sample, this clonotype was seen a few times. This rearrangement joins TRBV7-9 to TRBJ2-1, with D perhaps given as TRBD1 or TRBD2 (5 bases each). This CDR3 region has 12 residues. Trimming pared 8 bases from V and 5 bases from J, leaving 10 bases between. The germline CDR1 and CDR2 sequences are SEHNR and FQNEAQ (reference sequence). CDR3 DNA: TGTGCCAGCCGGGGCACCCACAATGAGCAGTTCTTC. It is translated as CASRGTHNEQFF.

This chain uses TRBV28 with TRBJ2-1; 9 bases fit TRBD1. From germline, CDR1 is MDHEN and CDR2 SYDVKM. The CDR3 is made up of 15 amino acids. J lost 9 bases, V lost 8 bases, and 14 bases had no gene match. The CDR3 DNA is TGTGCCAGCTCCCCCAGGGGACAGGGAAAAAGTGAGCAGTTCTTC. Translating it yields CASSPRGQGKSEQFF.